This TCR beta chain appears in the sequencing data of a study of T and B cells in COVID-19 patients. Background on the study: Median age was approximately 34 years in the recovered cohort and 67 years in the active-infection cohort.

From blood, roughly 240-550 ng of genomic DNA served as TRB template. In regard to this clonotype: Antigen specificity is unknown.

BIOMED2 TRB-A/B primer pools were used in multiplex TRB PCR. Using its own MiXCR run on the multiplex PCR reads, TCRdb lists one record per CDR3 protein. The sample shows about 8,900 distinct CDR3 sequences, approximately 40% of them seen only once. General observations from the study: Active COVID-19 showed highly clonal TRB repertoires; recovery showed diversity and richness above healthy donors. In COVID-19 patients, T cell receptor beta variable and joining gene use was reportedly strongly skewed. No sequencing was yet done of CD4+, regulatory or CD8+ subsets, or of SARS-CoV-2-responsive or tetramer+ sorted cells.

The sequenced sample was blood. The TCR originated in a human donor with active COVID-19.

The CDR3 reads CASSPPEGNSPLHF. The CDR3 DNA sequence: TGTGCCAGCTCACCACCAGAAGGGAATTCACCCCTCCACTTT. This chain connects TRBV18 to TRBJ1-6; no firm D call. Trimming removed 0 bases from V and 7 bases from J, with 7 bases in between. This CDR3 is built from 14 residues. CDR1 is KGHSH, CDR2 LQKENI, per germline. Looking up the rest from reference TRBV18 and TRBJ1-6 gives the full variable domain: NAGVMQNPRHLVRRRGQEARLRCSPMKGHSHVYWYRQLPEEGLKFMVYLQKENIIDESGMPKERFSAEFPKEGPSILRIQQVVRGDSAAYFCASSPPEGNSPLHFGNGTRLTVT.